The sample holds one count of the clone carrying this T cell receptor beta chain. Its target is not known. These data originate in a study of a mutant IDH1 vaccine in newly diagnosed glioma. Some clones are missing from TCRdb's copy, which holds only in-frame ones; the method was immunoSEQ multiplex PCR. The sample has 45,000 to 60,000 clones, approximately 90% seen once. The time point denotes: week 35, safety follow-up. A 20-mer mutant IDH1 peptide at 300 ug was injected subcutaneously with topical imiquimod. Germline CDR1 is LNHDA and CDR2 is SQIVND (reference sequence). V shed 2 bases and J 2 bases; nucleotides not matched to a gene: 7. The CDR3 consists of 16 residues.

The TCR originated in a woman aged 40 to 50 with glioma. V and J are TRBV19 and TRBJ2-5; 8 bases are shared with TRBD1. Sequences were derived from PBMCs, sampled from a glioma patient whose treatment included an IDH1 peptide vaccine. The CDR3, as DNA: TGTGCCAGTAGTATATCGGCTCAGGGGGCTCAAGAGACCCAGTACTTC. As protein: CASSISAQGAQETQYF.